This TCR beta chain originates from a study of T cells of healthy individuals (dated by TCRdb to the late 2010s). This clonotype has more than one count but fewer than ten. Its cognate antigen has yet to be identified. There are no base qualities to consult, and no much larger clone falls within one base. The CDR3 has 12 amino acids, counting the end cysteine and phenylalanine. The only DNA kept is the CDR3, 36 bases in frame from the first base. The germline V gene (reference sequence) gives CDR1 as GTSNPN and CDR2 as SVGIG. V was cut back by 1 base and J by 6 bases, leaving a gap of 6 bases between them. The library came from 5' RACE. TCRdb names Illumina MiSeq as the instrument used. TCRdb reran the public reads through fastp at Q25 and MiXCR, keeping productive beta chains. CDR3 protein duplicates are merged, each entry listing the most common genes and DNA. Across this sample there are roughly 87,000 distinct CDR3 sequences, with 17% seen only once. The top ten constitute around 6.4% of the sample.

The sequence derives from a human donor in good health. The chain uses TRBV30 and TRBJ2-2; the D gene assignment is ambiguous. The sequenced DNA is TGTGCCTGGAGTGATCCGGCCGGGGAGCTGTTTTTT. Its protein is CAWSDPAGELFF.